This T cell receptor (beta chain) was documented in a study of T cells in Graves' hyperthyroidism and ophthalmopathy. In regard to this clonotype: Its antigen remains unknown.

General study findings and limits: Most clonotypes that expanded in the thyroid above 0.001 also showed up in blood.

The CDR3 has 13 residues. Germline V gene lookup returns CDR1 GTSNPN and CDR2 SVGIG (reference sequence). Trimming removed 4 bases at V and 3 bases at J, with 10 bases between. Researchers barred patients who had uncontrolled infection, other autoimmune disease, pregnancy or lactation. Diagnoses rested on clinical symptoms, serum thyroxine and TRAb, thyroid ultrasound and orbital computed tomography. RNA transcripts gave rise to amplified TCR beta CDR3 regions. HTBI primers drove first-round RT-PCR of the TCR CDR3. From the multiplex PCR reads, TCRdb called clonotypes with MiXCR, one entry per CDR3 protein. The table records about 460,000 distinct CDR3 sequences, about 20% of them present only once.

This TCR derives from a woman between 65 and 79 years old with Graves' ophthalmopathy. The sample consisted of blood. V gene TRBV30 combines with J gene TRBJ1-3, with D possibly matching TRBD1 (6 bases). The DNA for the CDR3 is TGTGCCTGGACCCCGACAGGTGGAAACACCATATATTTT. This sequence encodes CAWTPTGGNTIYF. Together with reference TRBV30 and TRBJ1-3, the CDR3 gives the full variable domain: SQTIHQWPATLVQPVGSPLSLECTVEGTSNPNLYWYRQAAGRGLQLLFYSVGIGQISSEVPQNLSASRPQDRQFILSSKKLLLSDSGFYLCAWTPTGGNTIYFGEGSWLTVV.